Listed below are T cell receptor beta chains from one sample, sequenced in a study of T cells after yellow fever vaccination. TCRdb reanalysed the 5' RACE reads using MiXCR and keeps one entry per CDR3 protein. The table has about 550,000 distinct CDR3 sequences, approximately 21% seen once. The material was PBMCs, obtained 15 days after the yellow fever booster vaccination. The receptor source for this set is a young man who received the YFV17D yellow fever vaccine. Each CDR3 is given with its conserved first and last residue. Each record gives: V gene, CDR3 length, CDR3 protein.

TRBV28 | 14 | CASRPDSSNTEAFF
TRBV6-1 | 14 | CASSQTTGGYEQYF
TRBV19 | 14 | CATKSRDTLYGYTF
TRBV4-2 | 15 | CASSQDWLAGDTQYF
TRBV5-1 | 17 | CASSLQLSGQNSYEQYF
TRBV7-9 | 14 | CASSLGGDGNTIYF
TRBV5-1 | 16 | CASSSGGLLNTGELFF
TRBV5-4 | 15 | CASSFGQTSTDTQYF
TRBV7-2 | 16 | CASSSIQGAGRNEQFF
TRBV6-2/TRBV6-3 | 13 | CASSYGREYEQYF
TRBV14 | 16 | CASSLRGTGGTGELFF
TRBV7-9 | 16 | CASSLVVSLGTDTQYF
TRBV12-3/TRBV12-4 | 16 | CASTSGRGGRVNEQFF
TRBV20-1 | 15 | CSARSSGHLSYEQYF
TRBV7-9 | 14 | CASRVGASNEKLFF
TRBV7-3 | 18 | CASSLSSGQGTGANVLTF
TRBV10-3 | 13 | CAIREAGEETQYF
TRBV20-1 | 13 | CSAKLAGINEQFF
TRBV29-1 | 9 | CSVEDEQFF
TRBV11-2 | 14 | CASSYRQPTDTQYF
TRBV28 | 13 | CASRLAGGPGEFF
TRBV20-1 | 14 | CSAVGLAGSYEQFF